This T cell receptor (beta chain) comes out of a study of human T cells and chemical hapten exposure (dated by TCRdb to about 2021). As for the study more broadly: For sensitization, 2% DPC in acetone was applied to a roughly 2 cm by roughly 2 cm area of upper inner arm skin. Weekly therapeutic DPC doses were additionally applied to the scalp of patients throughout the approximately 24-week study period. Patch tests used Finn chambers with 0.01% DPC on the upper back, scored after 6 days by International Contact Dermatitis Research Group standards. The mostly female patient cohort included alopecia areata with under or over 50% scalp involvement, alopecia totalis and alopecia universalis. The libraries were sequenced as a pool, and the TCR yield per sample differed mostly because of small variations in library volumes within the pool. Peripheral blood TCR repertoire changes were tracked in vivo in alopecia patients during primary and secondary sensitization to the hapten diphenylcyclopropenone (DPC). Blood samples were taken from patients before sensitization (week 0) and then at 2, 6 and about 24 weeks after DPC sensitization. About 29 alopecia patients gave blood for TCR sequencing at one to four time points (pre-sensitization, 2, 6 and 24 weeks). The paper as a whole reports these results and caveats: Patch test score was positively correlated with the number of PT1 expanded TCRs, with significance at thresholds 8, 16 and 32 but not at 4. After repeated subsampling, the strength of the expansion versus patch-test correlation and the threshold at which it became significant changed. Compared with pre-sensitization or healthy control sets, expanded TCRs formed significantly more large CDR3 similarity clusters, which is consistent with antigen-driven responses. Because all patients had alopecia, a presumed autoimmune disease, the immune response of the patients might differ from that of healthy individuals. DPC sensitization did not change how many TCRs were above 1 in 1000 frequency, and no evidence was found of alterations in global repertoire structure.

The CDR3 holds 14 amino acids from the cysteine to the phenylalanine. The sequence is cut down to CDR3 DNA, 42 bases in frame from base 1. For CDR1 and CDR2, the germline V gene (reference sequence) lists DFQATT and SNEGSKA. The junction carries 9 bases between V and J, which are trimmed by 0 bases and 6 bases respectively. Library preparation was by RACE. Sequencing took place on a NextSeq 500. During library preparation, unique molecular identifiers were attached to individual cDNA molecules so that TCRs could be counted quantitatively and reproducibly. Each blood RNA sample was used to sequence both TCR alpha and TCR beta chains. The authors' pipeline ran thus. The median number of TCRs per sample was 85,000 to 100,000, ranging from roughly 23,224 to 690,600. The Decombinator software suite was used to annotate V, J and CDR3 in the TCR reads. For PS versus PT1 abundance plots, all samples were subsampled to the same number of TCRs (28,000). Expanded TCRs were defined as absent before sensitization and observed at least eight times at the 2-week time point. TCRdb passed the public sequencing reads through fastp at Q25 and MiXCR, retaining productive beta sequences. Records with the same CDR3 protein are collapsed into one entry carrying the most frequent genes and DNA. These V and J calls derive from TCRdb rather than the authors' analysis. The sample table lists tens of thousands of distinct CDR3 sequences, around a tenth of them with a count of one. Jointly, the top ten make up 4% to 5.5% of the sample.

Interpreted using the paper, the time point label stands for: patch test 1, 2 weeks after DPC sensitization. The treatment or condition label, as the study defines it: therapeutic diphenylcyclopropenone sensitization with weekly scalp DPC. At each patch-test visit, blood was drawn before the patch test was applied. Patients were eligible if aged 18 to 70, diagnosed with alopecia and judged suitable for DPC therapy, and pregnant patients were excluded. Total RNA was extracted from unfractionated whole blood that had been collected in Tempus Blood RNA tubes. There are many counts of this clonotype. Its recognized antigen is unknown. Base qualities are not at hand, and no much larger clone is one base apart.

This material consisted of whole blood, taken in connection with sensitization to the hapten diphenylcyclopropenone (DPC). Recombination connected TRBV20-1 to TRBJ1-6, and perhaps TRBD1 as D gene, on 5 matching bases. The sequence derives from a woman aged 50 to 65 with alopecia areata. Some clones in this sample may be carry-over from other donors' samples. The CDR3 in this case is CSARDSRANSPLHF. In nucleotides, the sequence is TGCAGTGCTAGAGATTCCAGGGCTAATTCACCCCTCCACTTT.